This T cell receptor beta chain was profiled in a study of beta chain features in type 1 diabetes. Losses at the gene ends were 3 bases for V and 0 bases for J; bases not matched to a gene: 10. CDR3 length: 18 amino acids. Germline-derived CDR1 and CDR2 are MDHEN and SYDVKM. This clone was seen a handful of times. Its antigen is still unknown. Of the isolated RNA, all was reverse transcribed, and so the sequenced material was expressed TCRB transcripts. The assay was immunoSEQ multiplex PCR, and TCRdb's table has in-frame clones only and misses some. The sample shows some 280,000 clones, around an eighth of them seen only once. The study, taken as a whole, reports: Researchers report that Type 1 diabetes patients had moderately but significantly shorter TCRB CDR3s across all four CD4+ subsets.

The genes are TRBV28 and TRBJ2-1; 8 bases are a match to TRBD2. The receptor was derived from a man aged 25-45 years with type 1 diabetes. The sequenced material came from naive CD4+ T cells from blood. Written as DNA, the CDR3 is TGTGCCAGCAGTTTCCCCTGGTGGCGGGAGGCCTCCTACAATGAGCAGTTCTTC. It is translated as CASSFPWWREASYNEQFF.